This T cell receptor beta chain was documented in a study of T cells in Graves' hyperthyroidism and ophthalmopathy (dated by TCRdb to between 2019 and 2020). For the study in its entirety: Peripheral blood was collected at initial diagnosis, before any treatment. The study also compared thyroid tissue and blood T-cell repertoires from about 6 Graves' hyperthyroidism patients. The paper reports TCR Vbeta CDR3 sequencing of some 140 peripheral blood samples: around 45 ophthalmopathy, under 85 hyperthyroidism and around 17 progressor patients. The approximately 97 discovery patients were randomly divided into training and test sets at a 7:3 ratio. To identify distinguishing TCR V-J signatures, a discovery cohort of about 95 patients was used, comprising 43 with Graves' ophthalmopathy and 55 to 65 with stable Graves' hyperthyroidism. Whether ophthalmopathy could be predicted prospectively was tested in an independent validation cohort made up of some 20 hyperthyroidism patients plus 17 patients who later progressed to ophthalmopathy. After blood sampling, hyperthyroidism patients were treated with methimazole at a starting dose of 30 mg daily, and ophthalmopathy patients were treated with high-dose intravenous methylprednisolone.

The full study reports these points: Most expanded thyroid clonotypes (frequency above 0.001) were also detected in blood, a finding suggesting that blood repertoires may reflect thyroid immune responses. During validation, the model predicted progression to ophthalmopathy a median of roughly 7.1 months ahead of onset, with almost 71% sensitivity and 72.22% specificity. A 13 V-J signature model separated ophthalmopathy from stable hyperthyroidism, with approximately 87% sensitivity and roughly 81% specificity in cross-validation and 80%/75% in testing. Sample size was not statistically predetermined, and blinding of investigators to group allocation was not performed.

In regard to this clonotype: The antigen it recognizes is unknown. This may stem from a read error, because a much larger clone lies one nucleotide away.

Trimming costs V 7 bases and J 5 bases, and their ends lie 12 bases apart. CDR1 and CDR2 were assigned from the germline V gene as SNHLY and FYNNEI. Counted from cysteine to phenylalanine, this CDR3 has 13 amino acids. The entry retains the CDR3 DNA only, 39 bases that are in frame from base 1. The TCR beta CDR3 regions were amplified from the RNA transcripts. A first-round RT-PCR of the TCR CDR3 used the HTBI primer set with the Qiagen OneStep RT-PCR kit. A second multiplex PCR round built the libraries, followed by size selection and purification. Libraries were sequenced paired-end with 100 bp reads on an Illumina HiSeq2000. On the study's bioinformatics: SOAPnuke was used to process the raw data, throwing out any read that contained adapters or uncalled bases, had a mean Phred below 15, or lacked an exact constant-primer or identifier match. High-quality paired reads were merged using COPE v1.2.5, and each unique nucleotide sequence was defined as a clonotype. MiTCR v1.1 was used to align clonotypes to the IMGT TRBV, TRBD and TRBJ reference segments. Only V-J combinations with frequency above 0.0001, covering 99% to 99.2% of repertoires, were analysed. The TCS score was defined as F50 (clonal expansion) divided by E x V (chaos), with BLOSUM62-based TCRdist calculated between CDR3 peptides within each V-J. Welch's t-statistics and random forest reduced fewer than 550 V-J features to under 15, which were used in a naive Bayes classifier (R e1071). The raw public data were reprocessed by TCRdb itself: fastp quality trimming at Q25, MiXCR clonotype calling, in-frame beta chains only. Each entry is one CDR3 protein sequence, shown with its most common DNA and genes. The V and J calls shown here were made by TCRdb, not taken from the authors' results. The sample table holds around 430,000 distinct CDR3 sequences, of which more than 12% were seen once. The biggest ten clones account for around a third of the sample.

Stable Graves' hyperthyroidism was defined as no progression to ophthalmopathy during 18 months of follow-up. Hyperthyroidism patients were newly diagnosed, had a disease duration of under 2 months, and were aged 18 to 65 years. Patients with uncontrolled infections, other autoimmune diseases, pregnancy or lactation were excluded. Diagnoses were established on the basis of clinical symptoms, serum thyroxine and TRAb, thyroid ultrasound, and orbital computed tomography. Ficoll-Paque density gradient centrifugation was used to isolate PBMCs from about 10 ml of fresh peripheral blood. Trizol reagent was used to extract total RNA, and RNA quality was then checked on an Agilent 2100 Bioanalyzer.

Recombination connected TRBV2 to TRBJ2-1; no D gene is confidently identified. The specimen was blood. This sequence originates from a woman in her thirties with Graves' hyperthyroidism. The CDR3: CASKSGTHNEQFF. DNA sequence: TGTGCCAGCAAGTCAGGAACCCACAATGAGCAGTTCTTC. The full variable domain, completed from the reference TRBV2 and TRBJ2-1 proteins outside the CDR3, reads EPEVTQTPSHQVTQMGQEVILRCVPISNHLYFYWYRQILGQKVEFLVSFYNNEISEKSEIFDDQFSVERPDGSNFTLKIRSTKLEDSAMYFCASKSGTHNEQFFGPGTRLTVL.